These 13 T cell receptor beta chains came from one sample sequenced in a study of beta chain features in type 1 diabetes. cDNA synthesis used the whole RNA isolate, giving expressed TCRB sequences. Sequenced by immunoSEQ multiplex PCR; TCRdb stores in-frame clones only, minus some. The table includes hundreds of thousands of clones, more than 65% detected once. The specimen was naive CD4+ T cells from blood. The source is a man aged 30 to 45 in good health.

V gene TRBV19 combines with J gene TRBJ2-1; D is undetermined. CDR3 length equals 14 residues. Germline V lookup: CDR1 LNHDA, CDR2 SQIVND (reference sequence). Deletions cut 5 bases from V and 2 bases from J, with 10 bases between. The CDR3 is CASSYRRAYNEQFF. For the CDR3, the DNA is TGTGCCAGTAGTTACCGGAGAGCCTACAATGAGCAGTTCTTC.

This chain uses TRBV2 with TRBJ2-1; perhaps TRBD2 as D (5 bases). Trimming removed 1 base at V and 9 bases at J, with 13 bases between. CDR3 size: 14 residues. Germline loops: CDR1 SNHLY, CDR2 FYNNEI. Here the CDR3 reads CASSEGGALSEQFF. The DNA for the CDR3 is TGTGCCAGCAGTGAAGGGGGAGCCTTAAGTGAGCAGTTCTTC.

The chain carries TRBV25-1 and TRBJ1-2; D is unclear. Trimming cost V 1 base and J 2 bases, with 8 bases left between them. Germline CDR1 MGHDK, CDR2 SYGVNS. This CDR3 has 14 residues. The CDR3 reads CASSEFGGNYGYTF. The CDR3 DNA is TGTGCCAGCAGTGAATTTGGAGGGAACTATGGCTACACCTTC.

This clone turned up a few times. Here the CDR3 DNA reads TGTGCCAGCACAGCTACGAACACCGGGGAGCTGTTTTTT. Translating it yields CASTATNTGELFF. The chain carries TRBV7-2 and TRBJ2-2; no clear D. Trimming stripped 7 bases from V and 0 bases from J, with 6 bases between. Looked up from germline, CDR1 is SGHTA and CDR2 is FQGNSA. CDR3 size: 13 residues. Full variable domain (outside the CDR3, taken from reference TRBV7-2 and TRBJ2-2): GAGVSQSPSNKVTEKGKDVELRCDPISGHTALYWYRQSLGQGLEFLIYFQGNSAPDKSGLPSDRFSAERTGGSVSTLTIQRTQQEDSAVYLCASTATNTGELFFGEGSRLTVL.

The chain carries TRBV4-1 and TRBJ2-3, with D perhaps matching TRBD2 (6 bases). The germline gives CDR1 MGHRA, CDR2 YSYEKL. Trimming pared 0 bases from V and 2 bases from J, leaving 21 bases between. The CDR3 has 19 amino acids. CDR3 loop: CASSQEMSLTRGTTDTQYF. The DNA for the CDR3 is TGCGCCAGCAGCCAAGAGATGAGTTTGACTAGAGGAACCACAGATACGCAGTATTTT.

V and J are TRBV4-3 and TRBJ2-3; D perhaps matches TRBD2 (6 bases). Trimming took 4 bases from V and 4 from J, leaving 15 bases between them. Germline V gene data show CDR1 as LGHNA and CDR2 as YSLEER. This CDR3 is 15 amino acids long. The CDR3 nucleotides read TGCGCCAGCAGCCGTGTCGGGAGAGTACCAGATACGCAGTATTTT. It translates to CASSRVGRVPDTQYF.

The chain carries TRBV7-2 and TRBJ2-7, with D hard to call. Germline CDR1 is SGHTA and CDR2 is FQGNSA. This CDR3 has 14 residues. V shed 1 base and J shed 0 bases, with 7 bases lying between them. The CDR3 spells CASSLVGISYEQYF. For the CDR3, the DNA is TGTGCCAGCAGCTTAGTGGGCATCTCCTACGAGCAGTACTTC. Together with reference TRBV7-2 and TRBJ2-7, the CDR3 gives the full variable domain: GAGVSQSPSNKVTEKGKDVELRCDPISGHTALYWYRQSLGQGLEFLIYFQGNSAPDKSGLPSDRFSAERTGGSVSTLTIQRTQQEDSAVYLCASSLVGISYEQYFGPGTRLTVT.

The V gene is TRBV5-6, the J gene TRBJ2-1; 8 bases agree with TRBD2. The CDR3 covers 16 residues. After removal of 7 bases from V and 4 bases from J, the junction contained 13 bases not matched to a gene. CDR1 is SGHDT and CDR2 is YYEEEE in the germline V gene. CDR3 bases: TGTGCCAGCCGGGAGGGAGGGATCCCCTCTTACAATGAGCAGTTCTTC. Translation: CASREGGIPSYNEQFF.

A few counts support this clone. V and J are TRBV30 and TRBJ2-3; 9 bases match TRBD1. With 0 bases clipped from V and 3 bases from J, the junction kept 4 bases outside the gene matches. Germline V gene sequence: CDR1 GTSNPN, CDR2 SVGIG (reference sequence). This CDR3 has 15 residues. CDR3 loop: CAWSVGDRETDTQYF. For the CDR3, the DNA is TGTGCCTGGAGTGTGGGGGACAGGGAAACAGATACGCAGTATTTT. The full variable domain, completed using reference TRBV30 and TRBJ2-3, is SQTIHQWPATLVQPVGSPLSLECTVEGTSNPNLYWYRQAAGRGLQLLFYSVGIGQISSEVPQNLSASRPQDRQFILSSKKLLLSDSGFYLCAWSVGDRETDTQYFGPGTRLTVL.

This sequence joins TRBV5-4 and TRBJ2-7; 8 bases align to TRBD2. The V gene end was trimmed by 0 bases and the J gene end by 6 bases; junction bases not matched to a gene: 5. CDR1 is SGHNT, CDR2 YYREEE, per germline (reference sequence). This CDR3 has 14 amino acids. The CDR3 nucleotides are TGTGCCAGCAGCTTGGGCCGGGAGGGCCTCGAGCAGTACTTC. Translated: CASSLGREGLEQYF.

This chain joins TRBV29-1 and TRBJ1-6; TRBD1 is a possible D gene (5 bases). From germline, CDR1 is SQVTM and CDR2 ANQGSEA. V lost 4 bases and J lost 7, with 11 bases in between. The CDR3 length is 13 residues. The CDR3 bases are TGCAGCGTTGGCGGGGGAGGGAATTCACCCCTCCACTTT. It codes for CSVGGGGNSPLHF.

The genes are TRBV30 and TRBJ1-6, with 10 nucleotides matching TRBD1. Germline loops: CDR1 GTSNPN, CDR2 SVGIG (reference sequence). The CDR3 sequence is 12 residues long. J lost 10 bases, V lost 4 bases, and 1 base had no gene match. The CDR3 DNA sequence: TGTGCCTGGAAGACAGGGGGCTCACCCCTCCACTTT. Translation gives CAWKTGGSPLHF. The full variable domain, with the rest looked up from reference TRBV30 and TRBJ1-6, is SQTIHQWPATLVQPVGSPLSLECTVEGTSNPNLYWYRQAAGRGLQLLFYSVGIGQISSEVPQNLSASRPQDRQFILSSKKLLLSDSGFYLCAWKTGGSPLHFGNGTRLTVT.

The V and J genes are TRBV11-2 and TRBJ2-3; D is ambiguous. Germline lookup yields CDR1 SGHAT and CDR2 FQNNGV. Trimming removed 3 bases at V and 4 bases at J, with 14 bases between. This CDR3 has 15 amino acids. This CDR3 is CASSFGRLRPDTQYF. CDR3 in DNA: TGTGCCAGCAGCTTTGGACGCCTCAGGCCAGATACGCAGTATTTT.